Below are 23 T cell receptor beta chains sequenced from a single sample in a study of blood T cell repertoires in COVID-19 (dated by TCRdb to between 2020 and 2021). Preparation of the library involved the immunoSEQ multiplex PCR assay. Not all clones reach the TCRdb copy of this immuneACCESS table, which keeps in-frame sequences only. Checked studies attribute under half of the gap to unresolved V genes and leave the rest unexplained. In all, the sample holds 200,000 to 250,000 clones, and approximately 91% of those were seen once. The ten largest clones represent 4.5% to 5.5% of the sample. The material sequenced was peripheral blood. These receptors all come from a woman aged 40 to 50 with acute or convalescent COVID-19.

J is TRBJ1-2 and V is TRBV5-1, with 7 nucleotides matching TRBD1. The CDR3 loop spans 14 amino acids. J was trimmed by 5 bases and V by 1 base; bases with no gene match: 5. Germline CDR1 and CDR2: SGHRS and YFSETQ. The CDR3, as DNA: TGCGCCAGCAGCTTGACAGGGGTTGGGTATGGCTACACCTTC. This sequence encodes CASSLTGVGYGYTF.

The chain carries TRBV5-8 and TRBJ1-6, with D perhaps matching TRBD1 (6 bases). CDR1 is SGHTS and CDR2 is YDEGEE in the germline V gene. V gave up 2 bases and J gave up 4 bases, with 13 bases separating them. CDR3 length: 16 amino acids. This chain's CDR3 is CASSFTGSGYNSPLHF. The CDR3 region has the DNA TGTGCCAGCAGCTTCACAGGGTCGGGGTATAATTCACCCCTCCACTTT.

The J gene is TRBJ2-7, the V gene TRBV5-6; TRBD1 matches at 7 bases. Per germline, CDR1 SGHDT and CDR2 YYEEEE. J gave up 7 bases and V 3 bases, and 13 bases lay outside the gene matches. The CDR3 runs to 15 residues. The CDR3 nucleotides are TGTGCCAGCAGCTCCGGGACAGCATTCTTTTGGGAGCAGTACGTC. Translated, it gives CASSSGTAFFWEQYV.

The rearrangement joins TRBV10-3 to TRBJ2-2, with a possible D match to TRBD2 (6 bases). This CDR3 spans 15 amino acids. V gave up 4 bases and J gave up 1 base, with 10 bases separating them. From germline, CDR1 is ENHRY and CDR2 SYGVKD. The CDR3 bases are TGTGCCATCAGTGGGGAGACTAGGAACACCGGGGAGCTGTTTTTT. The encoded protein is CAISGETRNTGELFF.

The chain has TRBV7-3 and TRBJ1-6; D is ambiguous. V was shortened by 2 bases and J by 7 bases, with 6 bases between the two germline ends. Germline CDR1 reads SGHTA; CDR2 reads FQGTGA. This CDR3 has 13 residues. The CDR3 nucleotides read TGTGCCAGCAGCTTAGAGGGAAATTCACCCCTCCACTTT. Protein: CASSLEGNSPLHF.

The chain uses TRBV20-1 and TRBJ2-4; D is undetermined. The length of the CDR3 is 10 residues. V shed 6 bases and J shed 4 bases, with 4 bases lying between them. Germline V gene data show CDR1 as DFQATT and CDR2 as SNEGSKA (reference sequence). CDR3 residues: CSALKNIQYF. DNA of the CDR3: TGCAGTGCACTAAAAAACATTCAGTACTTC.

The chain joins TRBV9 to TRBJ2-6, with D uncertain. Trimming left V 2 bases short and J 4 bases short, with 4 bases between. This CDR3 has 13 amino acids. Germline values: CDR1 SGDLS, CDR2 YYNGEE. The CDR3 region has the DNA TGTGCCAGCAGCGTTAGCGGGGCCAACGTCCTGACTTTC. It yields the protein CASSVSGANVLTF.

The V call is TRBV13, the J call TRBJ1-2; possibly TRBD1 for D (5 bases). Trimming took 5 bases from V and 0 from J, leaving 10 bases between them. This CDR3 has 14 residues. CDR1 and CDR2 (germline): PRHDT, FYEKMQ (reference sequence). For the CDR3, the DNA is TGTGCCAGCAGCATAGCGACAGCTAACTATGGCTACACCTTC. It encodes CASSIATANYGYTF.

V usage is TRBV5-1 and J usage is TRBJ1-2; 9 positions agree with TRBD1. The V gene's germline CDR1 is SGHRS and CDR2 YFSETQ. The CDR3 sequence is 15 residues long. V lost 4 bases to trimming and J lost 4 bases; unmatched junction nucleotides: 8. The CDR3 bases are TGCGCCAGCAGCCTATGGACAGGGGTATTCTATGGCTACACCTTC. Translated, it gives CASSLWTGVFYGYTF.

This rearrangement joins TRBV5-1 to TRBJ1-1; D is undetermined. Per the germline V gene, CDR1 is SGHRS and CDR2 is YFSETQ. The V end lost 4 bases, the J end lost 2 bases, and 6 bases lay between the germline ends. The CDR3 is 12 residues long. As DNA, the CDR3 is TGCGCCAGCAGCCCCTCCAACACTGAAGCTTTCTTT. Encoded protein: CASSPSNTEAFF. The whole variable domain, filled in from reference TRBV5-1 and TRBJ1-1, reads KAGVTQTPRYLIKTRGQQVTLSCSPISGHRSVSWYQQTPGQGLQFLFEYFSETQRNKGNFPGRFSGRQFSNSRSEMNVSTLELGDSALYLCASSPSNTEAFFGQGTRLTVV.

The CDR3 nucleotides are TGTGCCAGCAGCTTAACAGGGGTGAGCACTGAAGCTTTCTTT. Encoded protein: CASSLTGVSTEAFF. V is TRBV7-9 and J is TRBJ1-1, with 7 bases that match TRBD1. The CDR3 consists of 14 residues. V dropped 2 bases and J dropped 4; count of bases not matched to a gene: 4. Germline CDR1 SEHNR, CDR2 FQNEAQ (reference sequence). The full variable domain, completed using reference TRBV7-9 and TRBJ1-1, is DTGVSQNPRHKITKRGQNVTFRCDPISEHNRLYWYRQTLGQGPEFLTYFQNEAQLEKSRLLSDRFSAERPKGSFSTLEIQRTEQGDSAMYLCASSLTGVSTEAFFGQGTRLTVV.

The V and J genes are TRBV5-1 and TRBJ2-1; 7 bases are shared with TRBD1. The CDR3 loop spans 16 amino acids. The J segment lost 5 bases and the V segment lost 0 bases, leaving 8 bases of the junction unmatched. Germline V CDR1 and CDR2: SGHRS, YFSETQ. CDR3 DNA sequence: TGCGCCAGCAGCTTGGGACGACAGGGTTACAACAATGAGCAGTTCTTC. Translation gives CASSLGRQGYNNEQFF. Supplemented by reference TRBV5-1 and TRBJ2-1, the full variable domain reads KAGVTQTPRYLIKTRGQQVTLSCSPISGHRSVSWYQQTPGQGLQFLFEYFSETQRNKGNFPGRFSGRQFSNSRSEMNVSTLELGDSALYLCASSLGRQGYNNEQFFGPGTRLTVL.

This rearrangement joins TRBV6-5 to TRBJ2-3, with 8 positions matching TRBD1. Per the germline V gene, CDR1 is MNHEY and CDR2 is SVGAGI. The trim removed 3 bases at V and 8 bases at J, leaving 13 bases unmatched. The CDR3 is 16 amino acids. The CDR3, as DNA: TGTGCCAGCAGTTATTCGGCTCAAGACAGGGGCAGTACGCAGTATTTT. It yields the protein CASSYSAQDRGSTQYF.

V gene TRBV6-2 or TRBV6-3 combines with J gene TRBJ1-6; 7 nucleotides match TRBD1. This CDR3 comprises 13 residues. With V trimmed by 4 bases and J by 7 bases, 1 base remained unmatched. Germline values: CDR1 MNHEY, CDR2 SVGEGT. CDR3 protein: CASSSDRNSPLHF. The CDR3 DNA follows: TGTGCCAGCAGTTCGGACAGGAATTCACCCCTCCACTTT.

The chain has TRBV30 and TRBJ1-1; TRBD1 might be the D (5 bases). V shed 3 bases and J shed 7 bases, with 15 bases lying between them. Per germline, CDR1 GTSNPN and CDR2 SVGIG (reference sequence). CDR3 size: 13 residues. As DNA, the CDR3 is TGTGCCTGGAGGAGAGGCAGGGAAGGTGAAGCTTTCTTT. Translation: CAWRRGREGEAFF.

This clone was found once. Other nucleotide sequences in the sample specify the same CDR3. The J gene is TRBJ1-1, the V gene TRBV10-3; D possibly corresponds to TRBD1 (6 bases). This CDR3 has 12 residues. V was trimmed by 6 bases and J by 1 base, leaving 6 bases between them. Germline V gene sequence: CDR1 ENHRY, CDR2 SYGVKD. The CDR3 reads CAIRQGNTEAFF. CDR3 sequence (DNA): TGTGCCATCAGACAGGGGAACACTGAAGCTTTCTTT.

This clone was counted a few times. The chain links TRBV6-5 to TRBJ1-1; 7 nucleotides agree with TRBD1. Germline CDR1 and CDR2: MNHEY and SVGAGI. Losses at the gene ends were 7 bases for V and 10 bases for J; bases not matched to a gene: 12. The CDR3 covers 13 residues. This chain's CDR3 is CASIPGQERRAFF. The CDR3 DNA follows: TGTGCCAGCATCCCCGGACAGGAGAGGAGAGCTTTCTTT.

The CDR3 is CASSSGLAGSDNEQFF. The CDR3 region has the DNA TGTGCCAGCAGCTCGGGACTAGCGGGGTCGGACAATGAGCAGTTCTTC. The chain uses TRBV13 and TRBJ2-1; TRBD2 matches at 13 bases. The CDR3 has 16 amino acids. From germline, CDR1 is PRHDT and CDR2 FYEKMQ (reference sequence). The trim removed 4 bases at V and 5 bases at J, leaving 5 bases unmatched. Combining the CDR3 with reference TRBV13 and TRBJ2-1 gives the whole variable domain AAGVIQSPRHLIKEKRETATLKCYPIPRHDTVYWYQQGPGQDPQFLISFYEKMQSDKGSIPDRFSAQQFSDYHSELNMSSLELGDSALYFCASSSGLAGSDNEQFFGPGTRLTVL.

CDR3 residues: CASSSILSVSYNEQFF. CDR3 sequence (DNA): TGTGCCAGTAGCTCGATCCTTAGCGTGTCCTACAATGAGCAGTTCTTC. V gene TRBV19 combines with J gene TRBJ2-1; D perhaps matches TRBD2 (5 bases). The CDR3 is made up of 16 amino acids. V was cut by 6 bases and J by 1 base, with 16 bases left in between. CDR1 LNHDA and CDR2 SQIVND come from the germline V gene (reference sequence).

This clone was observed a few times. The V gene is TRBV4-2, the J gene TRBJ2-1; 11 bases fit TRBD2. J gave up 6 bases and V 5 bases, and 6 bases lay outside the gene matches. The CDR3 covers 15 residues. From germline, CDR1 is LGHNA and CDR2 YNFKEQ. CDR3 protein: CASSVSGGAGNEQFF. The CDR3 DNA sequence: TGTGCCAGCAGCGTTAGCGGGGGGGCCGGCAATGAGCAGTTCTTC.

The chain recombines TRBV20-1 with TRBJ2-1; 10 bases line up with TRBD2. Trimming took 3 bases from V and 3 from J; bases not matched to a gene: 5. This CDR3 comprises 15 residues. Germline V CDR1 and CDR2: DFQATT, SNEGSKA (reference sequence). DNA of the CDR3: TGCAGTGCTAGTACGGAGCGGGGGGGCTACAATGAGCAGTTCTTC. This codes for CSASTERGGYNEQFF.

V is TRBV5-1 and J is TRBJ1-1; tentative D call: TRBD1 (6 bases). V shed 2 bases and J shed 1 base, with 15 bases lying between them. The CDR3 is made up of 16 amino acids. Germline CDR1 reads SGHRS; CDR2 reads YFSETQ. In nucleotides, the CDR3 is TGCGCCAGCAGCTTAGTATACAGGGCCACGAACACTGAAGCTTTCTTT. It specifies CASSLVYRATNTEAFF.

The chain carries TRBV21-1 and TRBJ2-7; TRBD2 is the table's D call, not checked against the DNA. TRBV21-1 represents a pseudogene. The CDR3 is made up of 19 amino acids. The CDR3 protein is CASSYRQQLRTGDGYEQYV. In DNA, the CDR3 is TGTGCCAGCAGCTATAGGCAACAACTGAGGACGGGAGATGGCTACGAGCAGTACGTC.